Listed below are T cell receptor beta chains from one sample, sequenced in a study of Graves' ophthalmopathy and Graves' hyperthyroidism. Each CDR3 protein is one row after TCRdb ran MiXCR on the multiplex PCR reads. In the table there are approximately 160,000 distinct CDR3 sequences, approximately 40% of which are singletons. The sequenced sample consisted of peripheral blood. The receptors originated from a man younger than 45 with Graves' ophthalmopathy. Both conserved end residues are part of each CDR3. The D gene is left open where the match is weak. Clone size is stated in some rows and not others, as once, few, many or a class when expanded.

TRBV18	TRBJ2-7	many	-	CASSREDPGDEQYF	TGTGCCAGCTCACGGGAGGACCCGGGTGACGAGCAGTACTTC
TRBV6-1	TRBJ1-5	once	-	CASSPRRQTRRGQPQHF	TGTGCCAGCAGTCCCCGGAGGCAGACTCGCCGGGGGCAGCCCCAGCATTTT
TRBV11-2	TRBJ1-2	-	TRBD1	CASSLISTGGRYGYTF	TGTGCCAGCAGCTTAATTTCGACAGGGGGCCGCTATGGCTACACCTTC
TRBV10-3	TRBJ1-6	-	-	CAISGSGDENSPLHF	TGTGCCATCAGTGGTTCAGGGGATGAAAATTCACCCCTCCACTTT
TRBV20-1	TRBJ2-5	-	-	CSAPVRTEKETQYF	TGCAGTGCGCCGGTTAGGACAGAAAAAGAGACCCAGTACTTC
TRBV12-3/TRBV12-4	TRBJ1-1	once	-	CASTITGYTEAFF	TGTGCCAGCACCATTACAGGGTACACTGAAGCTTTCTTT
TRBV7-2	TRBJ1-5	-	TRBD1	CASSLVGQGRQPQHF	TGTGCCAGCAGCTTAGTAGGACAGGGGAGGCAGCCCCAGCATTTT
TRBV6-1	TRBJ1-1	-	-	CASSERQEVTEAFF	TGTGCCAGCAGTGAGAGACAGGAGGTAACTGAAGCTTTCTTT
TRBV19	TRBJ1-6	many	-	CASGTGLGRYSPLHF	TGTGCCAGCGGTACAGGACTTGGGCGTTATTCACCCCTCCACTTT
TRBV4-1	TRBJ2-5	once	-	CASSHLETQQETQYF	TGCGCCAGCAGCCATCTCGAGACACAACAAGAGACCCAGTACTTC
TRBV11-1	TRBJ2-7	many	-	CASSLNPGRNEQYF	TGTGCCAGCAGTCTAAACCCAGGGCGGAACGAGCAGTACTTC
TRBV20-1	TRBJ1-6	few	-	CSARDPGPRNSPLHF	TGCAGTGCTAGGGATCCGGGACCCCGGAATTCACCCCTCCACTTT
TRBV12-3/TRBV12-4	TRBJ1-1	-	-	CASTYGGPNTEAFF	TGTGCCAGCACCTATGGGGGTCCTAACACTGAAGCTTTCTTT
TRBV2	TRBJ1-2	-	-	CASNPGITNYGYTF	TGTGCCAGCAACCCCGGCATTACTAACTATGGCTACACCTTC
TRBV28	TRBJ1-5	once	-	CASSFLDRANQPQHF	TGTGCCAGCAGTTTCCTTGACAGAGCCAATCAGCCCCAGCATTTT
TRBV5-5	TRBJ2-5	many	TRBD1	CASRGDRRTPGETQYF	TGTGCCAGCAGGGGGGACAGGCGCACCCCAGGAGAGACCCAGTACTTC
TRBV30	TRBJ1-5	many	TRBD1	CAWSRDRGVQPQHF	TGTGCCTGGAGTCGGGACAGGGGTGTACAGCCCCAGCATTTT
TRBV5-1	TRBJ1-5	many	TRBD1	CASSLGQGGAGGQPQHF	TGCGCCAGCAGCCTGGGACAGGGTGGGGCCGGGGGTCAGCCCCAGCATTTT
TRBV27	TRBJ2-4	-	-	CASSPRGRGWDIQYF	TGTGCCAGCAGTCCCCGCGGACGGGGGTGGGACATTCAGTACTTC
TRBV28	TRBJ1-6	few	-	CASSLTGNSPLHF	TGTGCCAGCAGTTTAACAGGGAACTCACCCCTCCACTTT
TRBV6-5	TRBJ1-3	-	-	CASSYSPVTGSGNTIYF	TGTGCCAGCAGTTACTCGCCGGTGACAGGCTCTGGAAACACCATATATTTT
TRBV28	TRBJ2-3	-	-	CASSLIGSSTDTQYF	TGTGCCAGCAGTTTAATCGGGAGTTCCACAGATACGCAGTATTTT
TRBV4-3	TRBJ1-1	many	TRBD1	CASSLLDRGDTEAFF	TGCGCCAGCAGCCTCCTCGACAGGGGCGACACTGAAGCTTTCTTT
TRBV7-2	TRBJ2-5	-	TRBD2	CASSSLAGVGETQYF	TGTGCCAGCAGCTCGTTAGCGGGAGTCGGGGAGACCCAGTACTTC
TRBV4-2	TRBJ1-1	many	-	CASSQGSRQTNTEAFF	TGTGCCAGCAGCCAAGGTTCCCGGCAAACGAACACTGAAGCTTTCTTT
TRBV12-3/TRBV12-4	TRBJ2-5	-	TRBD2	CASSLARAGGPQETQYF	TGTGCCAGCAGTTTAGCGAGAGCGGGAGGGCCGCAAGAGACCCAGTACTTC
TRBV6-5	TRBJ1-2	many	-	CASSYDSTTSRGYTF	TGTGCCAGCAGTTACGACAGTACCACCTCTAGGGGCTACACCTTC
TRBV28	TRBJ1-1	-	-	CASSLSGMNTEAFF	TGTGCCAGCAGTTTATCAGGAATGAACACTGAAGCTTTCTTT
TRBV6-5	TRBJ1-5	many	-	CASSPDNISNQPQHF	TGTGCCAGCAGTCCCGACAACATAAGCAATCAGCCCCAGCATTTT